This T cell receptor (beta chain) appears in the sequencing data of a study of Ad26.COV2.S vaccination and SARS-CoV-2 variants (dated by TCRdb to about 2021). Notes on the research overall: Vaccine-arm donors were drawn from COV1001, a multicentre, randomized, double-blind, placebo-controlled phase I-IIa trial of Ad26.COV2.S in healthy adults. Ad26.COV2.S was administered intramuscularly at a dose of 5x10^10 or 1x10^11 viral particles, either as one shot or as two shots given 56 days apart. TCRbeta repertoire sequencing was used to assess the specificity and breadth of SARS-CoV-2-reactive T cell receptors after Ad26.COV2.S vaccination. The TCR-sequenced set comprised around 30 samples: some 20 Ad26.COV2.S vaccine recipients, 5 placebo recipients and 8 SARS-CoV-2 convalescent individuals. Participants in the trial were split at random into five groups of five each, receiving low-dose or high-dose Ad26.COV2.S once or twice, or else placebo on both occasions. Investigators remained blinded to trial group allocation during experiments and outcome assessment. The paper as a whole reports these results and caveats: After vaccination, spike-specific CD8+ and CD4+ T cell responses were reported to show substantial breadth. The study lacked the statistical power to compare responses across vaccine doses or regimens. The authors noted that total T cell responses may have been underestimated by the TCR breadth and depth analyses. Spike-specific TCR breadth was higher in Ad26.COV2.S recipients than in placebo recipients (P = 0.0014). Vaccine and placebo recipients had comparable non-spike TCR breadth, which fits with the vaccine containing only spike.

Comment on this clone: The target of this receptor is not known. Base qualities are not at hand, and no much larger clone is one base apart.

TCRbeta CDR3 regions were sequenced with the immunoSEQ Assay. After extraction, genomic DNA underwent amplification by bias-controlled multiplex PCR, followed by high-throughput sequencing. In the original analysis: To quantify the absolute abundance of each unique TCRbeta CDR3 region, sequences were collapsed and filtered. T cell fraction was estimated by normalizing TCRbeta template counts to usable DNA, which was measured by amplifying reference genes present in all nucleated cells. Repertoire TCRs were annotated as SARS-CoV-2-specific when V gene, CDR3 amino acid sequence and J gene were exactly matched to a known reactive TCR set. The reference SARS-CoV-2 TCR set was derived from MIRA and filtered for enrichment in COVID-19-positive ImmuneCODE repertoires, a step that removed public or cross-reactive TCRs. Based on the MIRA antigens, annotated TCRs were further analysed at the level of specific ORF or position within ORF. Breadth was defined as annotated unique rearrangements over total unique productive rearrangements; depth was the summed frequency of those rearrangements. Group comparisons of TCR breadth used two-sided Wilcoxon rank-sum tests. TCRdb mirrors the immuneACCESS table, restricted to in-frame sequences. Some clones are absent from its copies; in checked studies, under half trace to an unresolved V gene, and the reason for the others is unknown. The DNA was the basis for D and trimming; V, J and clone size are from that table. The sample table records about 420,000 clones; around nine tenths of these occur just once. Jointly, the top ten make up approximately 4% of the sample.

The meaning of the sample's treatment or condition label: approximately 18 received Ad26.COV2.S at low or high dose, single or two shots; 5 received placebo; per-sample allocation not given. Repertoires of vaccine and placebo recipients were sequenced from samples collected on day 63 after the first injection. Cohort 1b enrolled 25 to 30 adults aged 18-55 years at a single site in Boston, USA, between 29 July and 7 August 2020. Ad26.COV2.S was a replication-incompetent adenovirus type 26 vector that expressed a prefusion-stabilized SARS-CoV-2 spike protein derived from the original Wuhan strain. Cut back by 6 bases and 6 bases, the V and J ends lie 21 bases apart. For CDR1 and CDR2, the germline V gene lists MNHEY and SVGAGI. The CDR3 sequence holds 15 residues, the cysteine and phenylalanine included. Of the read, only the CDR3 DNA is kept; its 45 bases are in frame from base 1.

Source: peripheral blood, taken in a trial of Ad26.COV2.S vaccine versus placebo. The V and J genes are TRBV6-5 and TRBJ2-7; the D region possibly corresponds to TRBD2 (5 bases align). This clonotype was obtained from a person aged 18-60 years who received the Ad26.COV2.S COVID-19 vaccine or a placebo. Here is the DNA: TGTGCCAGCAGAAGGACTTCGGGCCTTACCGCCGAGCAGTACTTC. Its translation reads: CASRRTSGLTAEQYF.